This note documents a single TCR beta chain sequence. The target antigen is unknown. The V end was cut by 1 base, the J end by 3 bases, with 21 bases between. The germline V gene has CDR1 LGHNA and CDR2 YNFKEQ. The CDR3 is made up of 18 amino acids. This record comes from a study of T cell responses to AZD1222 COVID-19 vaccine. Study summary: Doses given second, at about 4 or about 12 weeks, were pooled.

Data came from immunoSEQ multiplex PCR; TCRdb stores just in-frame clones and leaves some out. This sample carries about 100,000 clones, roughly 86% of them seen once, and the ten largest clones take approximately 1.3%. Findings and caveats of the study: Spike-specific TCR breadth and depth went up after people got two AZD1222 doses. Variant regions that are unmutated are reportedly the target of nearly half of spike-specific TCRs. With dominance at 160-218 and 743-854, vaccine-associated CD4 TCRs spanned spike.

This receptor was obtained from an adult in good health. This specimen was peripheral blood, taken on day 0 of AZD1222 vaccination. The chain recombines TRBV4-2 with TRBJ1-1; possible D gene TRBD1, 6 bases. CDR3 amino acids: CASSQALAQGRGDTEAFF. The CDR3 coding sequence is TGTGCCAGCAGCCAAGCGCTTGCCCAGGGAAGGGGGGACACTGAAGCTTTCTTT.